Listed below are T cell receptor beta chains from one sample, sequenced in a study of T cell responses to AZD1222 COVID-19 vaccine. Measured with immunoSEQ multiplex PCR; TCRdb has only the in-frame clones, and not every one. The sample has approximately 270,000 clones, 90% to 95% seen once. The specimen was peripheral blood, collected 28 days after the second AZD1222 dose. The receptor set was obtained from an adult who received the AZD1222 COVID-19 vaccine. Each CDR3 is given with its conserved first and last residue. The order of the fields is V gene, clone size, D gene, J gene, CDR3 DNA, CDR3 protein. D genes are given only for firm matches. Clone sizes are given selectively: once, few, many, or a class where the clone is expanded.

>TRBV4-1|NA|NA|TRBJ2-7
TGCGCCAGCAGCCAAGGACCTCGTACCTACGAGCAGTACTTC
CASSQGPRTYEQYF
>TRBV18|NA|NA|TRBJ1-4
TGTGCCAGCTCTCCGCCAGGCACTAATGAAAAACTGTTTTTT
CASSPPGTNEKLFF
>TRBV19|NA|TRBD2|TRBJ2-2
TGTGCCCGCCGGGCGGGGGGGAACACCGGGGAGCTGTTTTTT
CARRAGGNTGELFF
>TRBV7-6|NA|TRBD2|TRBJ2-7
TGTGCCAGCAGTCCTGGGGCCGGGACTATAACCTACGAGCAGTACTTC
CASSPGAGTITYEQYF
>TRBV6-5|NA|NA|TRBJ2-2
TGTGCCAGCAGTTACGTCAGCTTCACCGGGGAGCTGTTTTTT
CASSYVSFTGELFF
>TRBV24-1|NA|NA|TRBJ2-1
TGTGCCACCAGTGATTTAAATTCGGGTTTGGACAATGAGCAGTTCTTC
CATSDLNSGLDNEQFF
>TRBV9|NA|TRBD1|TRBJ1-4
TGTGCCAGCAGCACCCGACAGGGGAGGAACGAAAAACTGTTTTTT
CASSTRQGRNEKLFF
>TRBV18|NA|NA|TRBJ2-7
TGTGCCAGCTCACGTCGGGACCCCCAGGGTGGGGAGCAGTACTTC
CASSRRDPQGGEQYF
>TRBV5-1|NA|NA|TRBJ1-1
TGCGCCAGCAGCTTGGAAGGACGGTTAGTTGAAGCTTTCTTT
CASSLEGRLVEAFF
>TRBV28|once|NA|TRBJ1-1
TGTGCCAGCAGTTTATACTTGCGGGGTGAAGCTTTCTTT
CASSLYLRGEAFF
>TRBV7-9|NA|TRBD1|TRBJ1-2
TGTGCCAGCAGCTTAACACAGGGGAGGGATGGCTACACCTTC
CASSLTQGRDGYTF
>TRBV6-5|once|NA|TRBJ1-1
TGTGCCAGCAAGGGGTGGGGAATTAGGGGCACTGAAGCTTTCTTT
CASKGWGIRGTEAFF
>TRBV4-2|NA|NA|TRBJ1-1
TGTGCCAGCAGCCAAGAGCTTGGAGGGGGGGAAGCTTTCTTT
CASSQELGGGEAFF
>TRBV6-5|NA|NA|TRBJ2-2
TGTGCCAGTGGGGGCGTGGGGGCGCCCGGGGAGCTGTTTTTT
CASGGVGAPGELFF
>TRBV28|NA|TRBD1|TRBJ1-3
TGTGCCAGCAGTCTCCGACAGGGGATGGTGTACACCATATATTTT
CASSLRQGMVYTIYF
>TRBV7-3|NA|TRBD2|TRBJ2-1
TGTGCCAGCAGCGGCGCGGGGGGCCCCTACAATGAGCAGTTCTTC
CASSGAGGPYNEQFF
>TRBV7-3|NA|NA|TRBJ2-2
TGTGCCAGCAGCTTTAACGGGGCTGCGAACACCGGGGAGCTGTTTTTT
CASSFNGAANTGELFF
>TRBV5-1|NA|TRBD2|TRBJ2-5
TGCGCCAGCAGCAAACTAGCGGGGGCTCCCCCGGACAAAGAGACCCAGTACTTC
CASSKLAGAPPDKETQYF
>TRBV7-2|few|NA|TRBJ2-5
TGTGCCACCCAGGAACAGGGTTGGCAAGAGACCCAGTACTTC
CATQEQGWQETQYF
>TRBV4-2|NA|NA|TRBJ1-5
TGTGCCAGCAGCCAAGAAGGGGAACAGCCCCAGCATTTT
CASSQEGEQPQHF
>TRBV5-5|NA|NA|TRBJ1-3
TGTGCCAGCAGCCTACGGGGCAGTTCTGGAAACACCATATATTTT
CASSLRGSSGNTIYF
>TRBV14|NA|TRBD1|TRBJ2-7
TGTGCCAGCAGTCGGACAGGGCGTTTATACGAGCAGTACTTC
CASSRTGRLYEQYF
>TRBV24-1|NA|NA|TRBJ1-1
TGTGCCACCAGTGATCCGGGGACTGAAGCTTTCTTT
CATSDPGTEAFF
>TRBV2|NA|NA|TRBJ2-3
TGTGCCAGCAGTGAGCACATTATCACAGATACGCAGTATTTT
CASSEHIITDTQYF
>TRBV7-8|NA|NA|TRBJ2-7
TGTGCCAGCAGCTTAGGGCGCGGTTCCTTGATCTCCTACGAGCAGTACTTC
CASSLGRGSLISYEQYF
>TRBV2|NA|TRBD1|TRBJ1-5
TGTGCCAGCCGGATCGGGACAGACAGCAATCAGCCCCAGCATTTT
CASRIGTDSNQPQHF
>TRBV7-3|NA|NA|TRBJ2-7
TGTGCCAGCAGCCAATCGGACTCTATGACCTTCTACGAGCAGTACTTC
CASSQSDSMTFYEQYF
>TRBV6-5|NA|NA|TRBJ2-5
TGTGCCAGCAGTCGTACAGGTGGAGCGAAGACCCAGTACTTC
CASSRTGGAKTQYF
>TRBV7-9|NA|NA|TRBJ2-2
TGTGCCAGCAGCTTAGTGGCTGGACATTTGACCGGGGAGCTGTTTTTT
CASSLVAGHLTGELFF
>TRBV2|NA|NA|TRBJ2-3
TGTGCCAGCAGCGCCGGACAAGGGCGACCACGAAATACGCAGTATTTT
CASSAGQGRPRNTQYF
>TRBV19|NA|NA|TRBJ2-1
TGTGCCAGTAGGGGATCCTACAATGAGCAGTTCTTC
CASRGSYNEQFF
>TRBV24-1|NA|NA|TRBJ2-5
TGTGCCACCAGTGCTTCCGGCCGGGCCCAGTACTTC
CATSASGRAQYF
>TRBV5-4|once|TRBD1|TRBJ1-6
TGTGCCAGCAGCTTGGTAGGGGCCGGGACAGGGGCCTCACCCCTCCACTTT
CASSLVGAGTGASPLHF
>TRBV28|NA|NA|TRBJ1-3
TGTGCCAGCAGCCCGGGACAACTCTCTGGAAACACCATATATTTT
CASSPGQLSGNTIYF
>TRBV30|once|TRBD1|TRBJ2-7
TGTGCCTGGAGTGGACAGGGTCCGGGCGAGCAGTACTTC
CAWSGQGPGEQYF
>TRBV3-1/TRBV3-2|NA|NA|TRBJ2-3
TGTGCCAGCAGCCAAGGATGGGGGACCAGCACAGATACGCAGTATTTT
CASSQGWGTSTDTQYF
>TRBV5-1|NA|NA|TRBJ2-7
TGCGCCAGCAGCTTGGGGGTAGCCTACGAGCAGTACTTC
CASSLGVAYEQYF
>TRBV5-1|NA|NA|TRBJ2-7
TGCGCCAGCAGCTTGGCTAGCAGCTACGAGCAGTACTTC
CASSLASSYEQYF
>TRBV5-1|NA|NA|TRBJ2-5
TGCGCCAGCAGCTTGGGTGGGCAGGGCGAGACCCAGTACTTC
CASSLGGQGETQYF
>TRBV19|NA|NA|TRBJ2-1
TGTGCCAGTAGTATAGGACAGTCGAGCTCCTACAATGAGCAGTTCTTC
CASSIGQSSSYNEQFF
>TRBV11-2|NA|NA|TRBJ2-5
TGTGCCAGCAGCTTAGCTCCGTGGTCCGAAGAGACCCAGTACTTC
CASSLAPWSEETQYF